These 11 T cell receptor beta chains share one sample of origin, sequenced in a study of blood T cells in healthy people across ages. A second PCR, run for about 7 to 11 cycles, used a sample-barcoded 5' primer plus a J-beta primer mix. Using its own MiXCR run on the 5' RACE reads, TCRdb lists one record per CDR3 protein. The sample lists about 650,000 distinct CDR3 sequences; about 34% were seen once. Sequencing used blood. The receptors shown here come from an elderly woman in good health.

This clonotype was counted many times. J is TRBJ2-3 and V is TRBV28; TRBD1 might be the D (6 bases). This CDR3 comprises 15 residues. V lost 6 bases and J 3 bases, leaving 16 bases between the germline ends. The V gene's germline CDR1 is MDHEN and CDR2 SYDVKM. This chain's CDR3 is CASSQVRGGTDTQYF. CDR3 nucleotide sequence: TGTGCCAGCAGCCAAGTCAGGGGTGGGACAGATACGCAGTATTTT.

This clonotype was seen many times. The chain is built from TRBV9 and TRBJ1-6, with no clear D. V dropped 0 bases and J dropped 5 bases, with 6 bases sitting between them. CDR3 length: 14 amino acids. CDR1 SGDLS and CDR2 YYNGEE come from the germline V gene. The CDR3, as DNA: TGTGCCAGCAGCGTAGTGACGGATAATTCACCCCTCCACTTT. Translation: CASSVVTDNSPLHF.

In regard to this clonotype: An end of the junction does not agree with germline; a read error may underlie this. The chain couples TRBV27 to TRBJ1-5; a possible D gene is TRBD1 (5 bases). This CDR3 is 15 amino acids long. Germline CDR1 is MNHEY and CDR2 is SMNVEV (reference sequence). CDR3 residues: CASSLVSGVPGPRHF. CDR3 bases: TGTGCCAGCAGTTTGGTTTCCGGGGTCCCGGGGCCCCGGCATTTT.

This clonotype was counted many times. A much larger clone lies one base from this, so it may be a read error. The rearrangement links TRBV6-5 to TRBJ2-1; 11 nucleotides match TRBD2. The germline gives CDR1 MNHEY, CDR2 SVGAGI. The CDR3 has 14 residues. V lost 6 bases to trimming and J lost 7 bases; unmatched junction nucleotides: 5. As DNA, the CDR3 is TGTGCCAGCAGCCTTAGCGGGGGGGATAATGAGCAGTTCTTC. Its protein product is CASSLSGGDNEQFF.

The chain employs TRBV6-1 and TRBJ1-2; D is perhaps TRBD1 (5 bases). The germline V gene has CDR1 MNHNS and CDR2 SASEGT. The CDR3 covers 16 residues. Trimming cost V 2 bases and J 2 bases, with 15 bases left between them. CDR3 in DNA: TGTGCCAGCAGTGAATCTCAAGGGGCGGGCAACTATGGCTACACCTTC. It is translated as CASSESQGAGNYGYTF.

About this clonotype: Mismatch with germline at one junction end may stem from a read error. The V call is TRBV11-2, the J call TRBJ2-1, with TRBD1 identical over 8 bases. CDR1 is SGHAT, CDR2 FQNNGV, per germline. The CDR3 length is 15 residues. The CDR3 region is CASSLPTGAYNEQFF. The DNA of the CDR3 is TGCGCCAGCAGCTTGCCGACAGGGGCCTACAATGAGCAGTTCTTC.

This clonotype was observed a handful of times. This rearrangement joins TRBV5-1 to TRBJ2-7; D is ambiguous. This CDR3 contains 14 residues. Germline CDR1 and CDR2: SGHRS and YFSETQ. V gave up 0 bases and J gave up 1 base, with 8 bases separating them. CDR3 sequence reads: CASSLGVGSYEQYF. In DNA form, the CDR3 reads TGCGCCAGCAGCTTGGGTGTCGGTTCCTACGAGCAGTACTTC.

The rearrangement joins TRBV4-2 to TRBJ1-3; 8 bases map to TRBD1. Germline lookup yields CDR1 LGHNA and CDR2 YNFKEQ. The CDR3 extends over 17 amino acids. Trimming took 1 base from V and 3 from J; bases not matched to a gene: 8. In DNA, the CDR3 is TGTGCCAGCAGCCAAGTAGCAGGGGGCAGTTTTGGAAACACCATATATTTT. It yields the protein CASSQVAGGSFGNTIYF.

The table lists this clonotype with many counts. The chain has TRBV7-2 and TRBJ2-1; D uncertain. The CDR3 runs to 14 residues. Germline CDR1 and CDR2: SGHTA and FQGNSA. With 1 base removed from V and 4 bases from J, the gap between germline ends came to 8 bases. The CDR3 region is CASSLGELYNEQFF. CDR3 DNA sequence: TGTGCCAGCAGCTTAGGGGAACTGTACAATGAGCAGTTCTTC.

In this sample, this clonotype turned up many times. V is TRBV30 and J is TRBJ1-2, with unresolved D. V was pared by 2 bases and J by 13 bases, with 11 bases between. The CDR3 is 10 residues long. From germline, CDR1 is GTSNPN and CDR2 SVGIG (reference sequence). The CDR3 bases are TGTGCCTGGAGTTCGAGGGCATTCACCTTC. Translation: CAWSSRAFTF.

This chain uses TRBV5-1 with TRBJ2-2; maybe TRBD2 (5 bases). This CDR3 region has 14 residues. V was clipped by 4 bases and J by 6 bases, with 13 bases between them. Germline V gives CDR1 SGHRS, CDR2 YFSETQ. In DNA form, the CDR3 reads TGCGCCAGCAGCACGGACGGGGAACCCGGGGAGCTGTTTTTT. Translated, it gives CASSTDGEPGELFF.